Listed here are 16 T cell receptor beta chains from one sample, sequenced in a study of cytomegalovirus exposure and HLA in healthy donors. This PCR relied on a set of 60 Vbeta primers and 13 Jbeta primers. The protocol was immunoSEQ multiplex PCR, while the TCRdb copy is restricted to in-frame clones and leaves out a portion. The sample lists about 150,000 clones; 60% to 80% were seen once. Sequenced: PBMCs. The receptors were sampled from a male donor in good health and CMV-seronegative.

The sample holds one count of this clone. This chain joins TRBV10-3 and TRBJ2-7; TRBD2 matches 10 bases. Per germline, CDR1 ENHRY and CDR2 SYGVKD. The length of the CDR3 is 15 residues. The ends lost 6 bases at V and 0 bases at J; junction bases unmatched: 5. CDR3 nucleotides: TGTGCCATCAGCGGGACTAGCGAGAGCTCCTACGAGCAGTACTTC. It yields the protein CAISGTSESSYEQYF.

The sample holds a few counts of this clone. The J gene is TRBJ2-6, the V gene TRBV6-4, with D tentatively TRBD1 (5 bases). This CDR3 spans 16 amino acids. The germline V and J ends were trimmed by 0 bases and 1 base, with 7 bases remaining between them. Germline V CDR1 and CDR2: MRHNA, SNTAGT. DNA for the CDR3: TGTGCCAGCAGTGACTCTCCAGGGTCTGGGGCCAACGTCCTGACTTTC. Amino acid sequence: CASSDSPGSGANVLTF.

The chain has TRBV7-2 and TRBJ2-5; TRBD2 matches at 7 bases. The V and J ends lost 2 bases and 2 bases, in that order; junction bases with no gene match: 5. CDR1 is SGHTA, CDR2 FQGNSA, per germline. The length of the CDR3 is 15 residues. The CDR3 loop is CASSLWSSGQETQYF. DNA for the CDR3: TGTGCCAGCAGCTTATGGTCTAGCGGACAAGAGACCCAGTACTTC.

As for this clone: The identical CDR3 is also encoded by other nucleotide sequences in the sample. This chain connects TRBV29-1 to TRBJ1-1; TRBD1 might be the D (5 bases). Between the trimmed V and J ends, which lost 3 bases and 4 bases, there was a span of 18 bases. Looked up from germline, CDR1 is SQVTM and CDR2 is ANQGSEA. This CDR3 has 15 residues. The CDR3 nucleotides are TGCAGCGTTGAGGACGGGGGACGCGTAGGCACTGAAGCTTTCTTT. Its translation is CSVEDGGRVGTEAFF.

The gene calls are TRBV5-1 and TRBJ1-2; D is undetermined. Trimming removed 4 bases from V and 8 bases from J, with 12 bases in between. Germline lookup yields CDR1 SGHRS and CDR2 YFSETQ. The CDR3 spans 12 residues. CDR3 sequence (DNA): TGCGCCAGCAGCCACTCCTTATGGGGCTACACCTTC. Translated, it gives CASSHSLWGYTF.

This sequence joins TRBV27 and TRBJ2-7; 12 bases are shared with TRBD1. The CDR3 spans 15 residues. The ends lost 2 bases at V and 4 bases at J; junction bases unmatched: 3. Per germline, CDR1 MNHEY and CDR2 SMNVEV (reference sequence). The CDR3 nucleotides read TGTGCCAGCAGTTTAGGGGACAGGGGGCGGTACGAGCAGTACTTC. It specifies CASSLGDRGRYEQYF.

The rearrangement links TRBV30 to TRBJ2-3, with D perhaps TRBD2 (7 bases). Germline-derived CDR1 and CDR2 are GTSNPN and SVGIG (reference sequence). The length of the CDR3 is 15 residues. V gave up 4 bases and J gave up 2 bases, with 16 bases separating them. This CDR3 reads CAWNGGRSLTDTQYF. CDR3 in DNA: TGTGCCTGGAACGGGGGGCGGTCACTCACAGATACGCAGTATTTT.

This clone was found a few times. The chain links TRBV18 to TRBJ1-1; a weak D match, TRBD1 (6 bases). The CDR3 runs to 15 residues. The germline V gene encodes CDR1 KGHSH and CDR2 LQKENI. The germline V and J ends were trimmed by 2 bases and 0 bases, with 10 bases remaining between them. The CDR3 sequence is CASSPYWDMNTEAFF. For the CDR3, the DNA is TGTGCCAGCTCACCATATTGGGACATGAACACTGAAGCTTTCTTT.

This clone was recorded a few times. V gene TRBV9 combines with J gene TRBJ2-3; 8 positions match TRBD2. CDR1 is SGDLS, CDR2 YYNGEE, per germline. The CDR3 contains 14 residues. Germline trimming cut 0 bases from V and 7 bases from J; bases unmatched to any gene: 4. The CDR3 region is CASSVAGGPNTQYF. The CDR3 DNA sequence: TGTGCCAGCAGCGTAGCGGGAGGGCCAAATACGCAGTATTTT.

The V call is TRBV5-1, the J call TRBJ2-7; tentatively, D is TRBD1 (5 bases). V lost 0 bases and J lost 0, with 7 bases in between. The CDR3 runs 14 residues. Germline V gene data show CDR1 as SGHRS and CDR2 as YFSETQ. CDR3 region: CASSLVGASYEQYF. The CDR3 DNA sequence: TGCGCCAGCAGCTTGGTAGGGGCCTCCTACGAGCAGTACTTC.

This clone has more than one count but fewer than ten. The J gene is TRBJ1-3, the V gene TRBV6-5; TRBD1 might be the D (5 bases). Trimming cost V 2 bases and J 6 bases, with 14 bases left between them. CDR1 and CDR2 (germline): MNHEY, SVGAGI. This CDR3 has 15 residues. The chain's CDR3 is CASSYGTGPLNTIYF. CDR3 DNA: TGTGCCAGCAGTTACGGAACAGGTCCGTTAAACACCATATATTTT.

The rearrangement links TRBV6-8 to TRBJ2-2; D is uncertain. V was cut by 7 bases and J by 7 bases, with 10 bases left in between. The CDR3 is 12 amino acids. CDR1 and CDR2 from the germline V gene are MNHGY and SAAAGT. CDR3 sequence (DNA): TGTGCCAGCATCGAGAGAATCGGGGAGCTGTTTTTT. Its translation: CASIERIGELFF.

This chain joins TRBV6-5 and TRBJ2-7; 10 bases agree with TRBD2. Trimming cost V 6 bases and J 1 base; bases outside gene matches: 6. The germline CDR1 and CDR2 sequences are MNHEY and SVGAGI. The CDR3 contains 15 residues. CDR3 loop: CASSYSGGKSYEQYF. In DNA form, the CDR3 reads TGTGCCAGCAGCTATAGCGGGGGGAAGTCCTACGAGCAGTACTTC.

V gene TRBV7-7 combines with J gene TRBJ2-5; TRBD2 matches at 7 bases. Germline V gene data show CDR1 as SSHAT and CDR2 as FNYEAQ (reference sequence). This CDR3 comprises 15 residues. The V gene end was trimmed by 0 bases and the J gene end by 0 bases; junction bases not matched to a gene: 1. The CDR3 reads CASSLASGYQETQYF. The CDR3 DNA reads TGTGCCAGCAGCTTAGCTAGCGGGTACCAAGAGACCCAGTACTTC.

This clone was found a few times. The chain employs TRBV9 and TRBJ1-3; a weak D match, TRBD1 (5 bases). Germline V gene sequence: CDR1 SGDLS, CDR2 YYNGEE. Deletions cut 0 bases from V and 0 bases from J, with 13 bases between. The CDR3 contains 17 residues. The CDR3 region has the DNA TGTGCCAGCAGCGTAGGACAGACTCTTCTCTCTGGAAACACCATATATTTT. Protein: CASSVGQTLLSGNTIYF.

This clone was seen a few times. CDR3 nucleotides: TGCGCCAGCAGCCAAGACGACACTGAAGCTTTCTTT. This codes for CASSQDDTEAFF. This chain joins TRBV4-1 and TRBJ1-1; D ambiguous. The germline V gene encodes CDR1 MGHRA and CDR2 YSYEKL. The CDR3 contains 12 residues. Trimming stripped 0 bases from V and 3 bases from J, with 2 bases between.